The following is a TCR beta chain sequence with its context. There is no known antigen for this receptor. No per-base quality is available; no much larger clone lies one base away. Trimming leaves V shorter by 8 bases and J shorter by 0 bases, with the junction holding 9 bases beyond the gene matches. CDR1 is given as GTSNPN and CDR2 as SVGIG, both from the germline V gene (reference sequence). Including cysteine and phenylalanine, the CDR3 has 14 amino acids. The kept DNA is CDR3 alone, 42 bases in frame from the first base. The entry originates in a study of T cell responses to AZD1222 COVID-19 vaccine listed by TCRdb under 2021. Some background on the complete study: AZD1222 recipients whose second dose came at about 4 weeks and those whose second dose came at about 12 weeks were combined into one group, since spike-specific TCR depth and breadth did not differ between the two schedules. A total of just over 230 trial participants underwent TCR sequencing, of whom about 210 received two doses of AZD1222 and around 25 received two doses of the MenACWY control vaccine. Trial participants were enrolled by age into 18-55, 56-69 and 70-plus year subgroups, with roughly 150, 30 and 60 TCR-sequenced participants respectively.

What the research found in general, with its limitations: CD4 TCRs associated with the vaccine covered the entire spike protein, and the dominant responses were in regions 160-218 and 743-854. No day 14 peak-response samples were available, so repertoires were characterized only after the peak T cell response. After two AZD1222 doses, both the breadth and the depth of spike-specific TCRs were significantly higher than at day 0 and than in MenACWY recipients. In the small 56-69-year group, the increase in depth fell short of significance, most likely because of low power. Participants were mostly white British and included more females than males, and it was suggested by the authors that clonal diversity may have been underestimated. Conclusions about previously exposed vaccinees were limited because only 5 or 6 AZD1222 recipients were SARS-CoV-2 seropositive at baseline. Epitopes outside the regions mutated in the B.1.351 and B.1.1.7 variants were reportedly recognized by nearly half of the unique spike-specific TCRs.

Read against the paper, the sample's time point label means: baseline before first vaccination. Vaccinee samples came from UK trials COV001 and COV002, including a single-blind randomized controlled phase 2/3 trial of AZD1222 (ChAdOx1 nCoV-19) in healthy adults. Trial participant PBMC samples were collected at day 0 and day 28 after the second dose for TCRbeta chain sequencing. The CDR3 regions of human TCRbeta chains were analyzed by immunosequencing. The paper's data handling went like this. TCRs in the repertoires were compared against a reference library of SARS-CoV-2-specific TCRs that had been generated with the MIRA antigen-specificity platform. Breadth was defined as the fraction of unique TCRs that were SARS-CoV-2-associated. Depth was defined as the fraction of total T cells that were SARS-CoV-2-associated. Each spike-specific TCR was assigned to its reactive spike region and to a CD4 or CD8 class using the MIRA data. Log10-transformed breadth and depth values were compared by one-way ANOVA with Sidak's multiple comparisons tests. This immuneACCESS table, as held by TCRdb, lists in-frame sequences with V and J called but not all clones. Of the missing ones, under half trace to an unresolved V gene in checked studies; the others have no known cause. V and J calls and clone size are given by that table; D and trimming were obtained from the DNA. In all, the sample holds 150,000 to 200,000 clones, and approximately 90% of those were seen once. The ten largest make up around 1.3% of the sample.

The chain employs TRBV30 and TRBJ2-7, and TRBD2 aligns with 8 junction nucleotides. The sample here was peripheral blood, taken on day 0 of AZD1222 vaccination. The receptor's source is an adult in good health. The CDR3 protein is CATTKRGSSYEQYF. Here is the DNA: TGTGCCACTACTAAGCGGGGGAGCTCCTACGAGCAGTACTTC.